This entry concerns a single TCR beta chain. The target antigen is unknown. The data are from a study of T cell clones after liver transplantation. Study-level information: Standard immunosuppression, with no induction, continued until 12-24 months after transplant. Study findings and constraints: Migration into the graft, not deletion, may explain lost graft donor-reactive T cells. A larger donor-reactive than third-party decline suggested partial antigen-specific deletion. A significant post-transplant drop in circulating graft-donor-reactive CD4 TCRbeta sequences occurred in most of the 8 subjects.

J was trimmed by 6 bases and V by 6 bases; bases with no gene match: 9. Germline CDR1 is SGHNT and CDR2 is YYREEE (reference sequence). This CDR3 contains 15 residues. Data came from immunoSEQ multiplex PCR; TCRdb stores just in-frame clones and leaves some out. In the table there are tens of thousands of clones, 75% to 90% of which are singletons. The receptor comes from a human patient who received a liver transplant. The graft donor may have given rise to some T cells. This sample comprised CD4+ T cells from blood, obtained 12 months after liver transplant. The rearrangement links TRBV5-4 to TRBJ2-2; TRBD2 matches at 9 bases. The CDR3 nucleotides are TGTGCCAGCACCTTTCAGGCGGGAGGGCCCGGGGAGCTGTTTTTT. Translation gives CASTFQAGGPGELFF.